One and the same sample provided the 21 T cell receptor beta chains below, sequenced in a study of blood T cell repertoires in COVID-19. Clones were read by immunoSEQ multiplex PCR, and TCRdb kept only the in-frame ones, dropping some. Among 60,000 to 70,000 clones, approximately 83% were seen once, and the ten largest hold about 3.2%. The sample comprised peripheral blood. All receptors derive from an older man with acute or convalescent COVID-19.

This sequence joins TRBV24-1 and TRBJ1-5; TRBD1 agrees at 10 bases. Germline V gene lookup returns CDR1 KGHDR and CDR2 SFDVKD. Trimming at V came to 5 bases and at J to 6 bases, leaving 9 bases not matched to a gene. The CDR3 has 16 residues. CDR3 sequence reads: CATSGLTGGNGQPQHF. The CDR3 bases are TGTGCCACCAGTGGACTGACAGGGGGCAACGGTCAGCCCCAGCATTTT.

The rearrangement links TRBV19 to TRBJ2-1, with TRBD1 identical over 10 bases. The CDR3 runs 15 residues. V shed 4 bases and J 5 bases; nucleotides not matched to a gene: 5. Germline lookup yields CDR1 LNHDA and CDR2 SQIVND (reference sequence). CDR3 sequence (DNA): TGTGCCAGTAGTAGGGGACAGGGGACGAACAATGAGCAGTTCTTC. As protein: CASSRGQGTNNEQFF.

The CDR3 spells CASSLGLAGTDTQYF. The CDR3 DNA is TGCGCCAGCAGCTTGGGACTAGCAGGCACAGATACGCAGTATTTT. V gene TRBV5-1 combines with J gene TRBJ2-3; 7 nucleotides agree with TRBD2. Germline V CDR1 and CDR2: SGHRS, YFSETQ. Trimming removed 0 bases from V and 1 base from J; junction bases left unmatched: 2. There are 15 residues in the CDR3.

The rearrangement links TRBV7-7 to TRBJ2-2; 8 bases align to TRBD2. The V gene's germline CDR1 is SSHAT and CDR2 FNYEAQ (reference sequence). This CDR3 spans 16 amino acids. Germline trimming cut 3 bases from V and 5 bases from J; bases unmatched to any gene: 8. DNA of the CDR3: TGTGCCAGCAGCTTGACGGGAGGGCCTGATACCGGGGAGCTGTTTTTT. Translated, it gives CASSLTGGPDTGELFF.

The J gene is TRBJ1-2, the V gene TRBV4-3, with unresolved D. The CDR3 has 15 residues. The germline V gene encodes CDR1 LGHNA and CDR2 YSLEER. Trimming removed 0 bases at V and 2 bases at J, with 10 bases between. CDR3 region: CASSQEIRVNYGYTF. The DNA for the CDR3 is TGCGCCAGCAGCCAAGAGATACGAGTCAACTATGGCTACACCTTC.

This clone came up a few times. The CDR3 region has the DNA TGTGCCACCAGTGAGTCAGGGCAGGGCGTTCAGCCCCAGCATTTT. This sequence encodes CATSESGQGVQPQHF. V gene TRBV24-1 combines with J gene TRBJ1-5; tentative D call: TRBD1 (5 bases). Germline assignment: CDR1 KGHDR and CDR2 SFDVKD. Trimming took off 4 bases at V and 6 bases at J, with 15 bases between the two ends. This CDR3 has 15 residues.

The V gene is TRBV6-2 or TRBV6-3, the J gene TRBJ2-1, with a weak D call TRBD2 (6 bases). This CDR3 spans 14 amino acids. V gave up 6 bases and J gave up 6 bases, with 15 bases separating them. The germline CDR1 and CDR2 sequences are MNHEY and SVGEGT. The CDR3 protein is CASSPRGAGNEQFF. As DNA, the CDR3 is TGTGCCAGCAGCCCTCGGGGAGCGGGCAATGAGCAGTTCTTC.

The chain employs TRBV3-1 (or the pseudogene TRBV3-2) and TRBJ1-1; TRBD1 aligns across 8 bases. V was clipped by 4 bases and J by 1 base; unmatched bases: 5. This CDR3 has 15 residues. Germline CDR1 reads LGHDT; CDR2 reads YNNKEL (reference sequence). The CDR3, as DNA: TGTGCCAGCAGCCGCCGGACAGGGAGGAACACTGAAGCTTTCTTT. Its protein product is CASSRRTGRNTEAFF.

This chain uses TRBV4-2 with TRBJ2-7; D is unclear. V was pared by 4 bases and J by 1 base, with 8 bases between. Germline V CDR1 and CDR2: LGHNA, YNFKEQ. The CDR3 has 13 amino acids. The CDR3 is CASSPPGSYEQYF. As DNA, the CDR3 is TGTGCCAGCAGCCCCCCAGGTTCCTACGAGCAGTACTTC.

The V gene is TRBV5-1, the J gene TRBJ1-1, with 8 positions matching TRBD1. Germline loops: CDR1 SGHRS, CDR2 YFSETQ. After removal of 7 bases from V and 5 bases from J, the junction contained 10 bases not matched to a gene. The CDR3 sequence is 14 residues long. In DNA form, the CDR3 reads TGCGCCAGCGGCCTGCAGGGGGCAGGTACTGAAGCTTTCTTT. Translation: CASGLQGAGTEAFF. The whole variable domain, filled in from reference TRBV5-1 and TRBJ1-1, reads KAGVTQTPRYLIKTRGQQVTLSCSPISGHRSVSWYQQTPGQGLQFLFEYFSETQRNKGNFPGRFSGRQFSNSRSEMNVSTLELGDSALYLCASGLQGAGTEAFFGQGTRLTVV.

In this sample, this clone turned up once. Other DNA variants within this sample encode the same CDR3. The chain employs TRBV2 and TRBJ1-6; TRBD1 matches 10 bases. The CDR3 is 14 amino acids. From germline, CDR1 is SNHLY and CDR2 FYNNEI. The trim removed 5 bases at V and 7 bases at J, leaving 2 bases unmatched. The CDR3 DNA follows: TGTGCCAGCAGTCCGGACAGGGGGAATTCACCCCTCCACTTT. Translation gives CASSPDRGNSPLHF. Full variable domain (missing parts from reference TRBV2 and TRBJ1-6): EPEVTQTPSHQVTQMGQEVILRCVPISNHLYFYWYRQILGQKVEFLVSFYNNEISEKSEIFDDQFSVERPDGSNFTLKIRSTKLEDSAMYFCASSPDRGNSPLHFGNGTRLTVT.

This sequence joins TRBV5-1 and TRBJ2-7; 7 bases align to TRBD2. Germline lookup yields CDR1 SGHRS and CDR2 YFSETQ. The CDR3 runs 15 residues. V lost 0 bases and J lost 3; bases outside the gene matches: 6. In DNA form, the CDR3 reads TGCGCCAGCAGCTTGGCCATCGGCGGGAGCTACGAGCAGTACTTC. Amino acids: CASSLAIGGSYEQYF.

This clone occurred a few times. The sample has other DNA sequences that encode this CDR3 too. The chain links TRBV9 to TRBJ1-4, with D possibly TRBD1 on 5 matching bases. V lost 2 bases to trimming and J lost 1 base, with 6 bases between them. Germline V CDR1 and CDR2: SGDLS, YYNGEE. The CDR3 is 14 amino acids. The CDR3 nucleotides are TGTGCCAGCAGCGTCGGGGGAACTAATGAAAAACTGTTTTTT. It yields the protein CASSVGGTNEKLFF.

To note about this clone: Distinct nucleotide sequences in the sample also encode this CDR3. V and J are TRBV12-3 or TRBV12-4 and TRBJ1-1; D is uncertain. The CDR3 extends over 13 amino acids. With 3 bases removed from V and 3 bases from J, the gap between germline ends came to 8 bases. CDR3 protein: CASSFYRDTEAFF. In DNA form, the CDR3 reads TGTGCCAGCAGTTTCTACAGAGACACTGAAGCTTTCTTT.

The J gene is TRBJ1-1, the V gene TRBV29-1; TRBD1 matches at 7 bases. Unmatched junction bases numbered 5, after V lost 4 bases and J lost 0 bases. The CDR3 consists of 14 residues. Germline loops: CDR1 SQVTM, CDR2 ANQGSEA. CDR3 region: CSVARGGLNTEAFF. The CDR3 DNA follows: TGCAGCGTTGCAAGAGGGGGCCTGAACACTGAAGCTTTCTTT.

The chain has TRBV23-1 and TRBJ2-7, with 7 bases aligning to TRBD1. TRBV23-1 counts as an open reading frame of uncertain function. With V trimmed by 3 bases and J by 0 bases, 2 bases remained unmatched. This CDR3 is 14 amino acids long. The CDR3 loop reads CASSHRQGSYEQYF. The CDR3 DNA follows: TGCGCCAGCAGTCATCGACAGGGCTCCTACGAGCAGTACTTC.

The genes are TRBV5-4 and TRBJ1-1, with a weak D call TRBD1 (5 bases). Germline-derived CDR1 and CDR2 are SGHNT and YYREEE (reference sequence). CDR3 size: 16 residues. V lost 0 bases and J 1 base, leaving 13 bases between the germline ends. The DNA for the CDR3 is TGTGCCAGCAGCTTGGGGCTTAGGGGTGGGAACACTGAAGCTTTCTTT. Its protein product is CASSLGLRGGNTEAFF.

The chain carries TRBV6-2 or TRBV6-3 and TRBJ1-4, with D tentatively TRBD1 (5 bases). The CDR3 sequence is 14 residues long. The germline V gene encodes CDR1 MNHEY and CDR2 SVGEGT. V shed 2 bases and J shed 8 bases, with 12 bases lying between them. CDR3 region: CASSYGGTREKLFF. The CDR3 DNA follows: TGTGCCAGCAGTTACGGGGGGACGAGAGAAAAACTGTTTTTT.

V usage is TRBV5-1 and J usage is TRBJ2-3, with D perhaps matching TRBD2 (5 bases). This CDR3 comprises 14 residues. The V end lost 5 bases, the J end lost 0 bases, and 10 bases lay between the germline ends. Germline assignment: CDR1 SGHRS and CDR2 YFSETQ. CDR3 sequence reads: CASSPADSTDTQYF. The CDR3 bases are TGCGCCAGCAGTCCAGCGGATAGCACAGATACGCAGTATTTT. Combining the CDR3 with reference TRBV5-1 and TRBJ2-3 gives the whole variable domain KAGVTQTPRYLIKTRGQQVTLSCSPISGHRSVSWYQQTPGQGLQFLFEYFSETQRNKGNFPGRFSGRQFSNSRSEMNVSTLELGDSALYLCASSPADSTDTQYFGPGTRLTVL.

The chain is built from TRBV30 and TRBJ1-2; 7 nucleotides line up with TRBD1. V trimming: 2 bases; J trimming: 7 bases; junction bases outside the gene matches: 1. Germline V gene lookup returns CDR1 GTSNPN and CDR2 SVGIG (reference sequence). The CDR3 length is 11 residues. CDR3 nucleotides: TGTGCCTGGAGTAACAGGGGTGGCTACACCTTC. Protein sequence: CAWSNRGGYTF.

This chain uses TRBV7-2 with TRBJ1-2; tentative D call: TRBD1 (5 bases). Germline values: CDR1 SGHTA, CDR2 FQGNSA. Trimming left V 2 bases short and J 6 bases short, with 13 bases between. This CDR3 contains 14 residues. The CDR3: CASSLYRGEHGYTF. The CDR3 nucleotides are TGTGCCAGCAGCTTATATCGGGGGGAACATGGCTACACCTTC. The variable domain in full, completed from reference TRBV7-2 and TRBJ1-2, reads GAGVSQSPSNKVTEKGKDVELRCDPISGHTALYWYRQSLGQGLEFLIYFQGNSAPDKSGLPSDRFSAERTGGSVSTLTIQRTQQEDSAVYLCASSLYRGEHGYTFGSGTRLTVV.